This is a list of T cell receptor beta chains from one sample in a study of post-analysis software for immune sequencing data. TCRdb called the PCR reads again in MiXCR, with one record for every CDR3 protein. There are roughly 870,000 distinct CDR3 sequences in the sample; roughly 50% occur only once, and under 6% lies in the top ten. The specimen sequenced was blood. These receptors originate from a girl between 5 and 17 years old with multiple sclerosis. Both conserved end residues are part of each CDR3. Each record gives: CDR3 protein, D gene, J gene, V gene. The D gene is left open where the match is weak.

CDR3: CSARDLLLAGGGEQFF; D: TRBD2; J: TRBJ2-1; V: TRBV20-1
CDR3: CASIRDRGVGGYTF; D: TRBD1; J: TRBJ1-2; V: TRBV12-3/TRBV12-4
CDR3: CASSERHGAGANVLTF; D: NA; J: TRBJ2-6; V: TRBV6-1
CDR3: CSVPLDEQFF; D: NA; J: TRBJ2-1; V: TRBV29-1
CDR3: CASSEHGTGISSYEQYF; D: TRBD1; J: TRBJ2-7; V: TRBV2
CDR3: CSVGTGEAYEQYF; D: TRBD1; J: TRBJ2-7; V: TRBV29-1
CDR3: CASSQDRLAGGWEDEQFF; D: TRBD2; J: TRBJ2-1; V: TRBV4-2
CDR3: CSAIEGQGEQYF; D: TRBD1; J: TRBJ2-5; V: TRBV20-1
CDR3: CASSVFATNEKLFF; D: NA; J: TRBJ1-4; V: TRBV9
CDR3: CSAPGLGDVGTQYF; D: TRBD2; J: TRBJ2-5; V: TRBV20-1
CDR3: CASKESGTGDLYEQYF; D: TRBD1; J: TRBJ2-7; V: TRBV6-5
CDR3: CAISESLPSQHQETQYF; D: NA; J: TRBJ2-5; V: TRBV10-3
CDR3: CASSVRGPDTQYF; D: TRBD1; J: TRBJ2-3; V: TRBV11-2
CDR3: CSVVFGGGITDTQYF; D: TRBD2; J: TRBJ2-3; V: TRBV29-1
CDR3: CSVGPGLSYNEQFF; D: NA; J: TRBJ2-1; V: TRBV29-1
CDR3: CASSISEGEQYF; D: NA; J: TRBJ2-7; V: TRBV19
CDR3: CASSLDGGRGDTQYF; D: NA; J: TRBJ2-3; V: TRBV7-3
CDR3: CSGTFGTAYGYTF; D: NA; J: TRBJ1-2; V: TRBV29-1
CDR3: CASSLGLLSEQYF; D: NA; J: TRBJ2-7; V: TRBV7-2
CDR3: CASSWRSGAYEQYF; D: NA; J: TRBJ2-7; V: TRBV2
CDR3: CASSRTQTLTGTDTQYF; D: NA; J: TRBJ2-3; V: TRBV7-9
CDR3: CASSQEPDEQYF; D: NA; J: TRBJ2-7; V: TRBV3-1
CDR3: CASSNSGSPGEQYF; D: NA; J: TRBJ2-7; V: TRBV5-1
CDR3: CASKGQGGHEQYF; D: TRBD1; J: TRBJ2-7; V: TRBV7-9
CDR3: CASSAYRTSTDTQYF; D: NA; J: TRBJ2-3; V: TRBV25-1
CDR3: CASSLMTGDTEAFF; D: NA; J: TRBJ1-1; V: TRBV5-1
CDR3: CSVEDHRTDMYQETQYF; D: NA; J: TRBJ2-5; V: TRBV29-1
CDR3: CASSYSVRHTQYF; D: NA; J: TRBJ2-3; V: TRBV6-5
CDR3: CSVSQQTPYEQYF; D: NA; J: NA; V: TRBV20-1
CDR3: CASSSRLAGTSGGRTYEQYF; D: TRBD2; J: TRBJ2-7; V: TRBV7-2
CDR3: CSDPRVAYEQYF; D: NA; J: TRBJ2-7; V: TRBV29-1
CDR3: CSVVGPGHRGQYF; D: TRBD1; J: TRBJ2-7; V: TRBV29-1
CDR3: CAIRAGTGFDEQYF; D: TRBD1; J: TRBJ2-7; V: TRBV10-3
CDR3: CASSYKRTSTDMQYF; D: TRBD2; J: TRBJ2-3; V: TRBV12-3/TRBV12-4
CDR3: CASSPGRGDSYEQYF; D: NA; J: TRBJ2-7; V: TRBV6-5
CDR3: CSANRGGNNEQFF; D: NA; J: TRBJ2-1; V: TRBV20-1
CDR3: CASSLGALGEQYF; D: NA; J: TRBJ2-7; V: TRBV5-1
CDR3: CASRGTGYYQPQHF; D: TRBD1; J: TRBJ1-5; V: TRBV25-1
CDR3: CSVGTGDNQPQHF; D: TRBD1; J: TRBJ1-5; V: TRBV29-1
CDR3: CASSLEGQGMYEQYF; D: TRBD1; J: TRBJ2-7; V: TRBV7-9
CDR3: CASSLISGRGDTQYF; D: NA; J: TRBJ2-3; V: TRBV18
CDR3: CASSSRGTGDYGYTF; D: TRBD1; J: TRBJ1-2; V: TRBV5-1
CDR3: CASSLRGTGGNEQYF; D: TRBD1; J: TRBJ2-7; V: TRBV7-8